A selection of T cell receptor beta chains follows, all from one sample in a study of cytomegalovirus exposure and HLA in healthy donors. Here immunoSEQ multiplex PCR was the method, and the copy in TCRdb shows in-frame clones only, minus some. Of roughly 6,200 clones in the sample, around 56% were seen once. Input material: PBMCs. These receptor sequences come from a man aged 25-45 years in good health and CMV-seropositive. CDR3s include the opening cysteine and the closing phenylalanine or tryptophan. The D gene is left open where the match is weak. A clone size is listed for some rows: how often the clone was seen (once, few, many), or a class if it is expanded.

D gene: TRBD1; J gene: TRBJ2-2; clone size: .; V gene: TRBV29-1; CDR3 protein: CSVKGQGDTGELFF; CDR3 DNA: TGCAGCGTTAAGGGGCAGGGGGACACCGGGGAGCTGTTTTTT
D gene: .; J gene: TRBJ1-2; clone size: .; V gene: TRBV4-1; CDR3 protein: CASSPIRGGAEGYTF; CDR3 DNA: TGCGCCAGCAGCCCTATAAGGGGGGGCGCGGAAGGCTACACCTTC
D gene: .; J gene: TRBJ2-7; clone size: few; V gene: TRBV10-3; CDR3 protein: CAISESQTGAYEQYF; CDR3 DNA: TGTGCCATCAGTGAGTCTCAGACCGGAGCCTACGAGCAGTACTTC
D gene: .; J gene: TRBJ2-5; clone size: .; V gene: TRBV4-3; CDR3 protein: CASSQFGGFGETQYF; CDR3 DNA: TGCGCCAGCAGCCAATTTGGGGGGTTCGGGGAGACCCAGTACTTC
D gene: .; J gene: TRBJ2-7; clone size: .; V gene: TRBV6-5; CDR3 protein: CASSYRNFGGSEQYF; CDR3 DNA: TGTGCCAGCAGTTACCGGAACTTCGGGGGTAGCGAGCAGTACTTC
D gene: .; J gene: TRBJ1-2; clone size: .; V gene: TRBV4-1; CDR3 protein: CASSQDGGRVGNYGYTF; CDR3 DNA: TGCGCCAGCAGCCAAGATGGCGGCAGGGTGGGTAACTATGGCTACACCTTC
D gene: .; J gene: TRBJ1-1; clone size: few; V gene: TRBV4-1; CDR3 protein: CASSQALYGKGGFAFF; CDR3 DNA: TGCGCCAGCAGCCAAGCCCTTTATGGGAAGGGAGGTTTCGCTTTCTTT
D gene: .; J gene: TRBJ2-4; clone size: few; V gene: TRBV25-1; CDR3 protein: CASSGSLAKNIQYF; CDR3 DNA: TGTGCCAGCAGCGGGAGTTTGGCCAAAAACATTCAGTACTTC
D gene: .; J gene: TRBJ2-7; clone size: .; V gene: TRBV6-6; CDR3 protein: CASSQTASNYEQYF; CDR3 DNA: TGTGCCAGCAGCCAGACAGCGTCCAACTACGAGCAGTACTTC
D gene: .; J gene: TRBJ1-3; clone size: .; V gene: TRBV28; CDR3 protein: CASSLSGRNTIYF; CDR3 DNA: TGTGCCAGCAGTTTATCAGGCAGAAACACCATATATTTT
D gene: .; J gene: TRBJ1-3; clone size: .; V gene: TRBV10-3; CDR3 protein: CAISGRNSGNTIYF; CDR3 DNA: TGTGCCATCAGTGGGAGAAACTCTGGAAACACCATATATTTT
D gene: TRBD2; J gene: TRBJ2-5; clone size: few; V gene: TRBV10-1; CDR3 protein: CASSSQAGQETQYF; CDR3 DNA: TGCGCCAGCAGTTCTCAAGCGGGACAAGAGACCCAGTACTTC
D gene: TRBD1; J gene: TRBJ2-7; clone size: once; V gene: TRBV4-1; CDR3 protein: CASSQPLSRTGGAEQYF; CDR3 DNA: TGCGCCAGCAGCCAACCCCTCTCTCGTACAGGGGGCGCGGAGCAGTACTTC
D gene: TRBD1; J gene: TRBJ1-1; clone size: .; V gene: TRBV13; CDR3 protein: CASSAPYRGPEAFF; CDR3 DNA: TGTGCCAGCAGCGCTCCTTACAGGGGACCTGAAGCTTTCTTT
D gene: .; J gene: TRBJ1-1; clone size: few; V gene: TRBV30; CDR3 protein: CAWSREGRGEAFF; CDR3 DNA: TGTGCCTGGAGCCGAGAGGGCAGGGGTGAAGCTTTCTTT
D gene: .; J gene: TRBJ1-1; clone size: once; V gene: TRBV10-3; CDR3 protein: CAISESVLNTEAFF; CDR3 DNA: TGTGCCATCAGTGAGTCCGTCCTCAACACTGAAGCTTTCTTT
D gene: .; J gene: TRBJ2-5; clone size: .; V gene: TRBV7-9; CDR3 protein: CASSLAGGQETQYF; CDR3 DNA: TGTGCCAGCAGCTTAGCGGGGGGACAAGAGACCCAGTACTTC
D gene: TRBD2; J gene: TRBJ2-1; clone size: .; V gene: TRBV10-1; CDR3 protein: CASRQRDYNEQFF; CDR3 DNA: TGCGCCAGCAGGCAGCGGGACTACAATGAGCAGTTCTTC
D gene: .; J gene: TRBJ1-2; clone size: .; V gene: TRBV9; CDR3 protein: CASSQGPTYGYTF; CDR3 DNA: TGTGCCAGCAGTCAGGGCCCTACCTATGGCTACACCTTC
D gene: TRBD1; J gene: TRBJ1-1; clone size: few; V gene: TRBV9; CDR3 protein: CASSVPQGSTEAFF; CDR3 DNA: TGTGCCAGCAGCGTACCACAGGGGAGCACTGAAGCTTTCTTT
D gene: .; J gene: TRBJ1-1; clone size: .; V gene: TRBV10-1; CDR3 protein: CASSEGAANTEAFF; CDR3 DNA: TGCGCCAGCAGTGAAGGGGCAGCGAACACTGAAGCTTTCTTT
D gene: TRBD1; J gene: TRBJ2-7; clone size: few; V gene: TRBV30; CDR3 protein: CASKDRGYEQYF; CDR3 DNA: TGTGCCTCTAAGGACAGGGGCTACGAGCAGTACTTC
D gene: .; J gene: TRBJ1-2; clone size: .; V gene: TRBV7-2; CDR3 protein: CASSGEFSNYGYTF; CDR3 DNA: TGTGCCAGCAGCGGAGAATTCTCTAACTATGGCTACACCTTC
D gene: TRBD1; J gene: TRBJ1-1; clone size: .; V gene: TRBV6-4; CDR3 protein: CASSDSGQGIFEAFF; CDR3 DNA: TGTGCCAGCAGTGACTCGGGACAGGGAATTTTTGAAGCTTTCTTT
D gene: .; J gene: TRBJ1-1; clone size: .; V gene: TRBV7-2; CDR3 protein: CASSSDRPIGAFF; CDR3 DNA: TGTGCCAGCAGTTCAGACAGGCCAATTGGGGCTTTCTTT
D gene: TRBD1; J gene: TRBJ1-1; clone size: .; V gene: TRBV7-6; CDR3 protein: CASSKGQGGAYYMNTEAFF; CDR3 DNA: TGTGCCAGCAGCAAGGGACAGGGGGGGGCTTATTACATGAACACTGAAGCTTTCTTT
D gene: .; J gene: TRBJ1-5; clone size: .; V gene: TRBV6-5; CDR3 protein: CASSYPRGPQHF; CDR3 DNA: TGTGCCAGCAGTTACCCCAGAGGGCCGCAGCATTTT
D gene: .; J gene: TRBJ1-5; clone size: .; V gene: TRBV28; CDR3 protein: CASSQIQPQHF; CDR3 DNA: TGTGCCAGCAGTCAGATTCAGCCCCAGCATTTT
D gene: .; J gene: TRBJ1-2; clone size: .; V gene: TRBV6-5; CDR3 protein: CASSSLYFGYTF; CDR3 DNA: TGTGCCAGCAGCTCCCTTTATTTTGGCTACACCTTC
D gene: .; J gene: TRBJ2-4; clone size: .; V gene: TRBV20-1; CDR3 protein: CSASTMAIQYF; CDR3 DNA: TGCAGTGCTAGCACAATGGCCATTCAGTACTTC
D gene: .; J gene: TRBJ2-3; clone size: few; V gene: TRBV6-4; CDR3 protein: CASSEQETDTQYF; CDR3 DNA: TGTGCCAGCAGTGAACAGGAAACAGATACGCAGTATTTT
D gene: .; J gene: TRBJ1-4; clone size: .; V gene: TRBV4-3; CDR3 protein: CASSRLYATNEKLFF; CDR3 DNA: TGCGCCAGCAGCCGACTATACGCAACTAATGAAAAACTGTTTTTT
D gene: .; J gene: TRBJ1-1; clone size: .; V gene: TRBV6-1; CDR3 protein: CASSVNSNTEAFF; CDR3 DNA: TGTGCCAGCAGCGTTAATTCGAACACTGAAGCTTTCTTT
D gene: .; J gene: TRBJ2-1; clone size: .; V gene: TRBV6-4; CDR3 protein: CASSERVNNEQFF; CDR3 DNA: TGTGCCAGCAGTGAGAGGGTAAACAATGAGCAGTTCTTC
D gene: .; J gene: TRBJ1-1; clone size: .; V gene: TRBV14; CDR3 protein: CASSPPGGRMNTEAFF; CDR3 DNA: TGTGCCAGCAGCCCGCCGGGGGGCAGAATGAACACTGAAGCTTTCTTT
D gene: TRBD1; J gene: TRBJ1-1; clone size: .; V gene: TRBV4-1; CDR3 protein: CASSHTGQRNTEAFF; CDR3 DNA: TGCGCCAGCAGCCACACGGGACAGCGGAACACTGAAGCTTTCTTT
D gene: TRBD2; J gene: TRBJ2-5; clone size: .; V gene: TRBV5-4; CDR3 protein: CASSPSAGGPSEETQYF; CDR3 DNA: TGTGCCAGCAGCCCCTCAGCGGGAGGGCCCTCAGAAGAGACCCAGTACTTC
D gene: .; J gene: TRBJ1-5; clone size: .; V gene: TRBV4-2; CDR3 protein: CASSQERGLSNQPQHF; CDR3 DNA: TGTGCCAGCAGCCAAGAACGAGGGTTGAGCAATCAGCCCCAGCATTTT
D gene: .; J gene: TRBJ2-3; clone size: .; V gene: TRBV27; CDR3 protein: CASSFQTDTQYF; CDR3 DNA: TGTGCCAGCAGTTTCCAAACAGATACGCAGTATTTT
D gene: TRBD1; J gene: TRBJ1-2; clone size: .; V gene: TRBV6-5; CDR3 protein: CASSRGQGVTGYTF; CDR3 DNA: TGTGCCAGCAGCCGAGGACAGGGGGTTACGGGCTACACCTTC
D gene: .; J gene: TRBJ2-7; clone size: .; V gene: TRBV6-5; CDR3 protein: CASGGAAVEQYF; CDR3 DNA: TGTGCCAGCGGGGGGGCTGCTGTCGAGCAGTACTTC
D gene: .; J gene: TRBJ1-1; clone size: .; V gene: TRBV29-1; CDR3 protein: CSVDPRGAAFF; CDR3 DNA: TGCAGCGTCGACCCCCGGGGGGCGGCTTTCTTT
D gene: TRBD1; J gene: TRBJ1-5; clone size: .; V gene: TRBV30; CDR3 protein: CAWSRGQGLTLNQPQHF; CDR3 DNA: TGTGCCTGGAGTCGGGGACAGGGGTTAACTCTAAATCAGCCCCAGCATTTT
D gene: TRBD1; J gene: TRBJ2-7; clone size: .; V gene: TRBV7-6; CDR3 protein: CASSLTQQGAPRF; CDR3 DNA: TGTGCCAGCAGCTTAACCCAACAGGGGGCGCCTCGGTTC
D gene: .; J gene: TRBJ2-7; clone size: few; V gene: TRBV29-1; CDR3 protein: CSVLTGVNEQYF; CDR3 DNA: TGCAGCGTTCTCACCGGGGTAAACGAGCAGTACTTC
D gene: TRBD1; J gene: TRBJ1-2; clone size: .; V gene: TRBV4-2; CDR3 protein: CASSHNRGPDYGYTF; CDR3 DNA: TGTGCCAGCAGCCACAACAGGGGACCGGACTATGGCTACACCTTC
D gene: TRBD2; J gene: TRBJ2-4; clone size: medium-sized; V gene: TRBV28; CDR3 protein: CATLGGGGKNIQYF; CDR3 DNA: TGTGCCACCCTAGGCGGGGGAGGCAAAAACATTCAGTACTTC
D gene: .; J gene: TRBJ1-5; clone size: few; V gene: TRBV6-1; CDR3 protein: CASTEQGSNQPQHF; CDR3 DNA: TGTGCCAGCACTGAGCAGGGAAGCAATCAGCCCCAGCATTTT
D gene: .; J gene: TRBJ2-7; clone size: .; V gene: TRBV6-6; CDR3 protein: CASSPGATYEQYF; CDR3 DNA: TGTGCCAGCAGTCCTGGGGCTACCTACGAGCAGTACTTC
D gene: TRBD1; J gene: TRBJ1-5; clone size: few; V gene: TRBV4-2; CDR3 protein: CASSQDGRTGTVNQPQHF; CDR3 DNA: TGTGCCAGCAGCCAAGATGGGAGGACCGGGACAGTCAATCAGCCCCAGCATTTT
D gene: TRBD2; J gene: TRBJ2-5; clone size: .; V gene: TRBV29-1; CDR3 protein: CSVAKGGLSQETQYF; CDR3 DNA: TGCAGCGTTGCCAAGGGAGGGTTGAGTCAAGAGACCCAGTACTTC
D gene: TRBD1; J gene: TRBJ1-3; clone size: .; V gene: TRBV5-1; CDR3 protein: CASSTGDVNTIYF; CDR3 DNA: TGCGCCAGCAGCACAGGGGACGTAAACACCATATATTTT
D gene: TRBD2; J gene: TRBJ2-5; clone size: .; V gene: TRBV7-2; CDR3 protein: CASSTLAGGLGYF; CDR3 DNA: TGTGCCAGCAGCACACTAGCGGGGGGGCTGGGGTACTTC